The clone carrying this T cell receptor (beta chain) ranks as medium-sized. The antigen is undetermined. V lost 4 bases, J lost 0 bases, and 4 bases lay in between. This CDR3 contains 13 residues. Germline CDR1 is MNHNY and CDR2 is SVGAGI (reference sequence). The entry originates in a study of cytomegalovirus exposure and HLA in healthy donors. Broader study findings: Most TCR sequences were rare, but some public TCRs occurred in many donors. DRB1 had the most TCR associations and HLA-C the fewest, a later analysis found, with rates varying by HLA locus. In a later analysis, at a false discovery rate of 0.05, approximately 15,000 TCR beta sequences matched HLA alleles.

It was with 60 Vbeta and 13 Jbeta primers that the PCR ran. Assay used: immunoSEQ multiplex PCR; TCRdb lists only in-frame clones, some missing. The sample lists approximately 120,000 clones, 77% occurring once. The gene calls are TRBV6-6 and TRBJ1-3, with D uncertain. The sequence was obtained from a woman in her forties in good health and CMV-seropositive. The sequencing sample was made of PBMCs. CDR3 in amino acids: CASSSYSGNTIYF. The CDR3 DNA follows: TGTGCCAGCAGTTCCTACTCTGGAAACACCATATATTTT.